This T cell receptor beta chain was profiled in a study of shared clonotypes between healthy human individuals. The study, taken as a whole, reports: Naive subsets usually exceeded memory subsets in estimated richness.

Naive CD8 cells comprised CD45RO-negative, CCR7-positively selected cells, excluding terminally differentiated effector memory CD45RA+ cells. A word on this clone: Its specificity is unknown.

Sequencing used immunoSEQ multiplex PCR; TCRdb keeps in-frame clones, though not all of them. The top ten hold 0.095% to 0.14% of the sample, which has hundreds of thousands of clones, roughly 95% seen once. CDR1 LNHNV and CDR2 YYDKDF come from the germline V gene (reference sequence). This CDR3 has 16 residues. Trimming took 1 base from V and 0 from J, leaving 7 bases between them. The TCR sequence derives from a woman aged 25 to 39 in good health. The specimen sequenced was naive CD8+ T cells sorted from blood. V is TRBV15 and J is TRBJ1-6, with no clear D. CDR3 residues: CATSRGSSSYNSPLHF. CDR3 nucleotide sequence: TGTGCCACCAGCAGAGGTTCTAGCTCCTATAATTCACCCCTCCACTTT.